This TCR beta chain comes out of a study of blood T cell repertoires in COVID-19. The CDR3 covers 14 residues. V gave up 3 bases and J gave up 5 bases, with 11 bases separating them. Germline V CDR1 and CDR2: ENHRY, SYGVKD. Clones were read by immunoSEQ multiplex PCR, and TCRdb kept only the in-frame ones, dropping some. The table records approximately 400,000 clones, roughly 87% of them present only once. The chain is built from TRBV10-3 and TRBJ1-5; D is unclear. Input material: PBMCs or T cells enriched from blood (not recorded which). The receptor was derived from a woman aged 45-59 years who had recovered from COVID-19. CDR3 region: CAISDDGRDQPQHF. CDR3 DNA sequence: TGTGCCATCAGTGACGACGGGAGGGATCAGCCCCAGCATTTT.